These T cell receptor beta chains were read from a single sample in a study of vaccination and CD4 T cells after COVID-19. TCRdb passed the PCR reads through MiXCR, listing each CDR3 protein once. The sample records roughly 9,000 distinct CDR3 sequences, approximately 25% being singletons. For these TCRs, the target antigens are not known. Material: CD4+ T cells from blood, cultured in vitro, obtained after SARS-CoV-2 vaccination. These receptors were obtained from a human donor who had recovered from COVID-19. Both conserved end residues are part of each CDR3. The order of the fields is clone size, J gene, CDR3 length, V gene, D gene, CDR3 protein, CDR3 DNA. A D gene is named only where the DNA matches it firmly. The size of a clone is reported for some rows only, either as once, few or many, or as a class for expanded clones.

clone size: .
J gene: TRBJ1-2
CDR3 length: 13
V gene: TRBV5-4
D gene: .
CDR3 protein: CASSWGGSYGYTF
CDR3 DNA: TGTGCCAGCAGCTGGGGGGGGTCCTATGGCTACACCTTC

clone size: .
J gene: TRBJ2-1
CDR3 length: 14
V gene: TRBV11-3
D gene: .
CDR3 protein: CASSLGGYNNEQFF
CDR3 DNA: TGTGCCAGCAGCTTAGGGGGGTACAACAATGAGCAGTTCTTC

clone size: few
J gene: TRBJ1-2
CDR3 length: 15
V gene: TRBV20-1
D gene: .
CDR3 protein: CSARDPARAQDGYTF
CDR3 DNA: TGCAGTGCTAGAGATCCCGCGCGGGCCCAAGATGGCTACACCTTC

clone size: few
J gene: TRBJ1-2
CDR3 length: 18
V gene: TRBV6-4
D gene: TRBD1
CDR3 protein: CASSDSGTVYDSLYGYTF
CDR3 DNA: TGTGCCAGCAGTGACTCCGGGACAGTTTACGATAGTCTGTATGGCTACACCTTC

clone size: few
J gene: TRBJ1-5
CDR3 length: 15
V gene: TRBV19
D gene: .
CDR3 protein: CASSWTDFSNQPQHF
CDR3 DNA: TGTGCCAGTAGCTGGACAGATTTTAGCAATCAGCCCCAGCATTTT

clone size: few
J gene: TRBJ1-1
CDR3 length: 15
V gene: TRBV7-6
D gene: TRBD1
CDR3 protein: CASSRWGQGDTEAFF
CDR3 DNA: TGTGCCAGCAGCAGATGGGGACAGGGGGACACTGAAGCTTTCTTT

clone size: few
J gene: TRBJ1-2
CDR3 length: 12
V gene: TRBV20-1
D gene: .
CDR3 protein: CSALAGSYGYTF
CDR3 DNA: TGCAGTGCTTTGGCAGGGAGCTATGGCTACACCTTC

clone size: few
J gene: TRBJ2-1
CDR3 length: 14
V gene: TRBV7-2
D gene: TRBD2
CDR3 protein: CASSPTFSSGEQFF
CDR3 DNA: TGTGCCAGCAGCCCCACCTTCTCTAGCGGAGAGCAGTTCTTC

clone size: .
J gene: TRBJ2-1
CDR3 length: 16
V gene: TRBV15
D gene: TRBD1
CDR3 protein: CATSRGGTGFYNEQFF
CDR3 DNA: TGTGCCACCAGCCGGGGCGGGACAGGGTTCTACAATGAGCAGTTCTTC

clone size: few
J gene: TRBJ1-1
CDR3 length: 13
V gene: TRBV6-5
D gene: TRBD1
CDR3 protein: CASSYRRDRGAFF
CDR3 DNA: TGTGCCAGCAGTTACCGCCGGGACAGGGGAGCTTTCTTT

clone size: few
J gene: TRBJ1-5
CDR3 length: 16
V gene: TRBV6-2/TRBV6-3
D gene: .
CDR3 protein: CASSYGARDTNQPQHF
CDR3 DNA: TGTGCCAGCAGTTACGGGGCCAGAGATACTAATCAGCCCCAGCATTTT

clone size: few
J gene: TRBJ2-1
CDR3 length: 17
V gene: TRBV4-3
D gene: TRBD2
CDR3 protein: CASSQDQSSGAYNEQFF
CDR3 DNA: TGCGCCAGCAGCCAAGACCAGAGTAGCGGGGCCTACAATGAGCAGTTCTTC

clone size: .
J gene: TRBJ2-1
CDR3 length: 18
V gene: TRBV6-4
D gene: .
CDR3 protein: CASSVRSGHFNPGNEQFF
CDR3 DNA: TGTGCCAGCAGTGTCAGGTCTGGACACTTTAATCCGGGGAATGAGCAGTTCTTC

clone size: .
J gene: TRBJ1-2
CDR3 length: 15
V gene: TRBV18
D gene: TRBD1
CDR3 protein: CASSQTRGTNYGYTF
CDR3 DNA: TGTGCCAGCTCACAAACCAGGGGGACTAACTATGGCTACACCTTC

clone size: .
J gene: TRBJ2-7
CDR3 length: 15
V gene: TRBV11-2
D gene: .
CDR3 protein: CASSRTDATTYEQYF
CDR3 DNA: TGTGCCAGCAGCCGGACTGACGCCACGACCTACGAGCAGTACTTC

clone size: medium-sized
J gene: TRBJ1-6
CDR3 length: 15
V gene: TRBV20-1
D gene: .
CDR3 protein: CSATLSGTADSPLHF
CDR3 DNA: TGCAGTGCCACCCTATCCGGGACTGCCGATTCACCCCTCCACTTT

clone size: .
J gene: TRBJ1-5
CDR3 length: 15
V gene: TRBV20-1
D gene: .
CDR3 protein: CSAPARGSGNQPQHF
CDR3 DNA: TGCAGTGCTCCCGCGCGAGGGTCCGGCAATCAGCCCCAGCATTTT

clone size: .
J gene: TRBJ2-1
CDR3 length: 15
V gene: TRBV6-1
D gene: .
CDR3 protein: CASKGAGPLYNEQFF
CDR3 DNA: TGTGCCAGCAAGGGGGCGGGACCTCTTTACAATGAGCAGTTCTTC

clone size: .
J gene: TRBJ2-7
CDR3 length: 14
V gene: TRBV7-2
D gene: .
CDR3 protein: CASSEYLRIDEQYF
CDR3 DNA: TGTGCCAGCAGCGAATATTTAAGGATCGACGAGCAGTACTTC

clone size: .
J gene: TRBJ2-1
CDR3 length: 13
V gene: TRBV9
D gene: .
CDR3 protein: CASSVGPYNEQFF
CDR3 DNA: TGTGCCAGCAGCGTAGGGCCATACAATGAGCAGTTCTTC

clone size: .
J gene: TRBJ2-1
CDR3 length: 17
V gene: TRBV20-1
D gene: .
CDR3 protein: CSAREWGGWGQSNEQFF
CDR3 DNA: TGCAGTGCTAGAGAGTGGGGGGGCTGGGGACAATCGAATGAGCAGTTCTTC

clone size: .
J gene: TRBJ1-5
CDR3 length: 15
V gene: TRBV12-3/TRBV12-4
D gene: .
CDR3 protein: CASSPLGGTNQPQHF
CDR3 DNA: TGTGCCAGCAGTCCGCTCGGGGGAACAAATCAGCCCCAGCATTTT

clone size: few
J gene: TRBJ2-7
CDR3 length: 18
V gene: TRBV6-2/TRBV6-3
D gene: .
CDR3 protein: CASRPPLGEGLISYEQYF
CDR3 DNA: TGTGCCAGCAGACCACCCCTTGGGGAAGGACTTATCTCCTACGAGCAGTACTTC

clone size: .
J gene: TRBJ1-2
CDR3 length: 11
V gene: TRBV29-1
D gene: .
CDR3 protein: CSSGGDYGYTF
CDR3 DNA: TGCAGCTCGGGGGGGGACTATGGCTACACCTTC

clone size: medium-sized
J gene: TRBJ2-7
CDR3 length: 17
V gene: TRBV28
D gene: .
CDR3 protein: CASSLPGGMLWTYEQYF
CDR3 DNA: TGTGCCAGCAGTTTACCAGGGGGGATGTTATGGACCTACGAGCAGTACTTC

clone size: .
J gene: TRBJ1-1
CDR3 length: 14
V gene: TRBV10-1
D gene: TRBD1
CDR3 protein: CASSRQGRNTEAFF
CDR3 DNA: TGCGCCAGCAGTAGACAGGGGCGGAACACTGAAGCTTTCTTT

clone size: few
J gene: TRBJ1-1
CDR3 length: 14
V gene: TRBV7-2
D gene: .
CDR3 protein: CASSQAGTHTEAFF
CDR3 DNA: TGTGCCAGCAGCCAGGCCGGGACACACACTGAAGCTTTCTTT

clone size: .
J gene: TRBJ2-6
CDR3 length: 12
V gene: TRBV19
D gene: .
CDR3 protein: CASSTGAPVLTF
CDR3 DNA: TGTGCCAGTAGTACCGGGGCGCCCGTCCTGACTTTC

clone size: .
J gene: TRBJ1-6
CDR3 length: 14
V gene: TRBV7-9
D gene: .
CDR3 protein: CASSFGPGDSPLHF
CDR3 DNA: TGTGCCAGCAGCTTTGGGCCAGGGGATTCACCCCTCCACTTT

clone size: few
J gene: TRBJ2-7
CDR3 length: 15
V gene: TRBV9
D gene: TRBD1
CDR3 protein: CASSVAGDRAHEQYF
CDR3 DNA: TGTGCCAGCAGCGTAGCTGGCGACAGGGCCCACGAGCAGTACTTC

clone size: few
J gene: TRBJ2-7
CDR3 length: 15
V gene: TRBV5-4
D gene: .
CDR3 protein: CASSTKGGSSYEQYF
CDR3 DNA: TGTGCCAGCAGCACAAAGGGGGGTAGCTCCTACGAGCAGTACTTC

clone size: few
J gene: TRBJ2-3
CDR3 length: 14
V gene: TRBV28
D gene: TRBD2
CDR3 protein: CASSGLAGTDTQYF
CDR3 DNA: TGTGCCAGCAGTGGACTAGCGGGCACAGATACGCAGTATTTT

clone size: .
J gene: TRBJ2-5
CDR3 length: 15
V gene: TRBV18
D gene: .
CDR3 protein: CASSPLPEMGETQYF
CDR3 DNA: TGTGCCAGCTCACCATTACCGGAAATGGGGGAGACCCAGTACTTC

clone size: medium-sized
J gene: TRBJ1-6
CDR3 length: 15
V gene: TRBV6-1
D gene: .
CDR3 protein: CASSDRVWTDSPLHF
CDR3 DNA: TGTGCCAGCAGTGATCGGGTGTGGACAGACTCACCCCTCCACTTT

clone size: .
J gene: TRBJ2-7
CDR3 length: 14
V gene: TRBV14
D gene: .
CDR3 protein: CASSQETHSYEQYF
CDR3 DNA: TGTGCCAGCAGCCAAGAAACTCACTCCTACGAGCAGTACTTC

clone size: .
J gene: TRBJ2-1
CDR3 length: 15
V gene: TRBV7-2
D gene: .
CDR3 protein: CASSFIRGSYNEQFF
CDR3 DNA: TGTGCCAGCAGCTTTATCAGGGGATCCTACAATGAGCAGTTCTTC

clone size: medium-sized
J gene: TRBJ1-5
CDR3 length: 14
V gene: TRBV7-2
D gene: .
CDR3 protein: CASSSQGSNQPQHF
CDR3 DNA: TGTGCCAGCAGCTCCCAGGGTAGCAATCAGCCCCAGCATTTT

clone size: .
J gene: TRBJ2-3
CDR3 length: 14
V gene: TRBV20-1
D gene: TRBD2
CDR3 protein: CSARVRLAGDTQYF
CDR3 DNA: TGCAGTGCTAGAGTACGACTAGCGGGGGATACGCAGTATTTT

clone size: .
J gene: TRBJ2-5
CDR3 length: 15
V gene: TRBV15
D gene: TRBD1
CDR3 protein: CATSREGQDRETQYF
CDR3 DNA: TGTGCCACCAGCAGAGAGGGGCAGGACAGGGAGACCCAGTACTTC

clone size: .
J gene: TRBJ2-1
CDR3 length: 18
V gene: TRBV23-1
D gene: TRBD2
CDR3 protein: CASSQSSGRLAGVFEQFF
CDR3 DNA: TGCGCCAGCAGTCAATCTTCGGGGAGACTAGCGGGAGTCTTTGAGCAGTTCTTC

clone size: few
J gene: TRBJ1-1
CDR3 length: 15
V gene: TRBV19
D gene: .
CDR3 protein: CASSSWTAAGTEAFF
CDR3 DNA: TGTGCCAGTAGTTCCTGGACAGCTGCGGGGACTGAAGCTTTCTTT

clone size: .
J gene: TRBJ2-2
CDR3 length: 14
V gene: TRBV24-1
D gene: .
CDR3 protein: CATSKLPNTGELFF
CDR3 DNA: TGTGCCACCAGTAAATTGCCGAACACCGGGGAGCTGTTTTTT

clone size: .
J gene: TRBJ2-4
CDR3 length: 12
V gene: TRBV11-2
D gene: .
CDR3 protein: CASSPTLGIQYF
CDR3 DNA: TGTGCCAGCAGCCCCACACTGGGCATTCAGTACTTC

clone size: large
J gene: TRBJ2-2
CDR3 length: 16
V gene: TRBV7-2
D gene: .
CDR3 protein: CASSSQWGLNTGELFF
CDR3 DNA: TGTGCCAGCAGCTCCCAATGGGGGCTTAACACCGGGGAGCTGTTTTTT

clone size: .
J gene: TRBJ1-2
CDR3 length: 12
V gene: TRBV20-1
D gene: .
CDR3 protein: CSARVGTGGYTF
CDR3 DNA: TGCAGTGCTAGAGTGGGAACCGGTGGCTACACCTTC

clone size: .
J gene: TRBJ2-7
CDR3 length: 15
V gene: TRBV20-1
D gene: .
CDR3 protein: CSAREPRERLYEQYF
CDR3 DNA: TGCAGTGCTAGAGAGCCCCGGGAGAGGCTCTACGAGCAGTACTTC

clone size: .
J gene: TRBJ1-1
CDR3 length: 16
V gene: TRBV28
D gene: .
CDR3 protein: CASSPLRRGVNTEAFF
CDR3 DNA: TGTGCCAGCAGTCCCTTACGTAGAGGGGTGAACACTGAAGCTTTCTTT

clone size: few
J gene: TRBJ2-7
CDR3 length: 14
V gene: TRBV7-2
D gene: .
CDR3 protein: CASSPDSEKNEQYF
CDR3 DNA: TGTGCCAGCAGCCCAGACTCGGAGAAGAACGAGCAGTACTTC

clone size: .
J gene: TRBJ1-2
CDR3 length: 14
V gene: TRBV29-1
D gene: TRBD1
CDR3 protein: CSVSWTGVGYGYTF
CDR3 DNA: TGCAGCGTTTCCTGGACAGGGGTGGGCTATGGCTACACCTTC

clone size: few
J gene: TRBJ2-1
CDR3 length: 14
V gene: TRBV6-1
D gene: .
CDR3 protein: CASTGDRSSNEQFF
CDR3 DNA: TGTGCCAGCACGGGGGACAGATCCAGCAATGAGCAGTTCTTC

clone size: few
J gene: TRBJ1-3
CDR3 length: 12
V gene: TRBV10-3
D gene: .
CDR3 protein: CATSLSGNTIYF
CDR3 DNA: TGTGCCACCAGCCTCTCTGGAAACACCATATATTTT

clone size: .
J gene: TRBJ1-6
CDR3 length: 13
V gene: TRBV20-1
D gene: TRBD1
CDR3 protein: CSVIRDSYSPLHF
CDR3 DNA: TGCAGTGTTATAAGGGACAGTTATTCACCCCTCCACTTT

clone size: few
J gene: TRBJ2-5
CDR3 length: 14
V gene: TRBV6-2/TRBV6-3
D gene: .
CDR3 protein: CASSYSSLRETQYF
CDR3 DNA: TGTGCCAGCAGTTACTCGAGTCTGAGAGAGACCCAGTACTTC

clone size: .
J gene: TRBJ1-2
CDR3 length: 13
V gene: TRBV30
D gene: .
CDR3 protein: CAWSGQLNYGYTF
CDR3 DNA: TGTGCCTGGAGTGGGCAGCTAAACTATGGCTACACCTTC

clone size: medium-sized
J gene: TRBJ1-2
CDR3 length: 15
V gene: TRBV20-1
D gene: .
CDR3 protein: CSASVRDAGGYGYTF
CDR3 DNA: TGCAGTGCTAGCGTAAGGGACGCCGGGGGCTATGGCTACACCTTC